This T cell receptor (beta chain) was identified during a study of cytotoxic CD8 clonotypes in ibrutinib-treated CLL. CDR1 is SGHDT and CDR2 is YYEEEE in the germline V gene. The CDR3 is 16 amino acids. The V gene end was trimmed by 3 bases and the J gene end by 2 bases; junction bases not matched to a gene: 7. Comments on this clone: Antigen: not known.

Whole-study findings and limits: Patients showed higher baseline clonality than age-matched healthy donors, and it tracked circulating CD8+ T-cell counts. Investigators sampled sustained-remission and progressing patients at differing times.

Target depth was 1 in 200,000 to 1 in 1 million T cells, about 10x per clonotype. Assay used: immunoSEQ multiplex PCR; TCRdb lists only in-frame clones, some missing. The data hold 150,000 or so clones, with about 79% observed a single time. The specimen was PBMCs, collected after 12 months of ibrutinib treatment. The sequence was obtained from a human donor with chronic lymphocytic leukemia. V usage is TRBV5-6 and J usage is TRBJ2-7, with 11 bases lining up with TRBD2. The CDR3 spells CASSSRTSGSPYEQYF. The DNA of the CDR3 is TGTGCCAGCAGCTCGAGAACTAGCGGGAGTCCCTACGAGCAGTACTTC. Based on the CDR3 plus reference TRBV5-6 and TRBJ2-7, the full variable domain is DAGVTQSPTHLIKTRGQQVTLRCSPKSGHDTVSWYQQALGQGPQFIFQYYEEEERQRGNFPDRFSGHQFPNYSSELNVNALLLGDSALYLCASSSRTSGSPYEQYFGPGTRLTVT.